The clone carrying this TCR beta chain came up once. The target antigen is unknown. These data belong to a study of OX40 agonist ivuxolimab in advanced cancers. General study findings and limits: On average, CD8+ T cells showed a greater number of expanded clones than CD4+.

This CDR3 has 14 residues. The germline CDR1 and CDR2 sequences are SGHRS and YFSETQ. V dropped 4 bases and J dropped 0 bases, with 10 bases sitting between them. The table came from immunoSEQ multiplex PCR; TCRdb's copy has only in-frame clones and leaves some out. This sample yields 40,000 to 50,000 clones, of which about 90% are seen a single time; 0.58% belongs to the top ten. The V gene is TRBV5-1, the J gene TRBJ2-5; D might be TRBD2 (6 bases). Sequenced here: CD4+ or CD8+ T cells sorted from blood, sampled in a trial of the OX40 agonist ivuxolimab. This clonotype was sampled from an adult with an advanced solid tumor such as melanoma, head and neck, liver or kidney cancer. CDR3 DNA sequence: TGCGCCAGCAGCCGGGGGACCAACCAAGAGACCCAGTACTTC. Translation: CASSRGTNQETQYF.